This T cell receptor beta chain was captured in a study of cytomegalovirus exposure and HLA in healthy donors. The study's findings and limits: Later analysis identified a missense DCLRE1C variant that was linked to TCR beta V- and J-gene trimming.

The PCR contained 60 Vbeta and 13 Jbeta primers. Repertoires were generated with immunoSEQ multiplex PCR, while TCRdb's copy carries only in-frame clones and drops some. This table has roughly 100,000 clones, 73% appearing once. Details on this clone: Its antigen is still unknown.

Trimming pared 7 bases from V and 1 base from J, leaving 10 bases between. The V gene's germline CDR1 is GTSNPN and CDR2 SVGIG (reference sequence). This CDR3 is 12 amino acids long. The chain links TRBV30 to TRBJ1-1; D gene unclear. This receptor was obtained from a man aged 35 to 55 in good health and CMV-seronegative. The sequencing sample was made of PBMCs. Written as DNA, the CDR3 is TGTGCCTTCACAGCATCGAACACTGAAGCTTTCTTT. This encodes CAFTASNTEAFF.